The rows below give T cell receptor beta chains drawn from one sample of a study of radiation and T cells in renal cell carcinoma. The protocol was immunoSEQ multiplex PCR, while the TCRdb copy is restricted to in-frame clones and leaves out a portion. The sample records some 100,000 clones, about 79% being singletons. This specimen was blood, taken from a patient whose treatment included radiotherapy and nephrectomy. The origin of the receptors is a man aged 55 to 70 with renal cell carcinoma. Both conserved end residues are part of each CDR3. D genes are given only for firm matches. Some rows have no size entry. The others give once, few or many, or a class for an expanded clone.

D | J | V | size | CDR3 | DNA
NA | TRBJ2-5 | TRBV29-1 | NA | CSVDRGQETQYF | TGCAGCGTTGATCGGGGTCAAGAGACCCAGTACTTC
TRBD2 | TRBJ2-3 | TRBV25-1 | many | CASSAGSGRYDDTQYF | TGTGCCAGCAGTGCAGGGAGCGGGAGGTACGACGATACGCAGTATTTT
TRBD2 | TRBJ2-7 | TRBV4-3 | once | CASSPAWGTSSILSSYEQYF | TGCGCCAGCAGCCCCGCCTGGGGGACTAGCAGCATACTTAGCTCCTACGAGCAGTACTTC
NA | TRBJ2-6 | TRBV18 | NA | CASSKPGSGANVLTF | TGTGCCAGCTCAAAACCGGGATCTGGGGCCAACGTCCTGACTTTC
TRBD1 | TRBJ2-2 | TRBV4-1 | NA | CASSQPHGQGRDTGELFF | TGCGCCAGCAGCCAACCTCATGGACAGGGACGGGACACCGGGGAGCTGTTTTTT
NA | TRBJ2-5 | TRBV5-1 | NA | CASSLPQRYQETQYF | TGCGCCAGCAGCTTACCCCAGAGGTACCAAGAGACCCAGTACTTC
NA | TRBJ2-3 | TRBV6-5 | NA | CASTPLASTDTQYF | TGTGCCAGCACTCCCCTAGCGAGCACAGATACGCAGTATTTT
NA | TRBJ2-7 | TRBV6-5 | NA | CASSYVGGYEQYF | TGTGCCAGCAGTTACGTCGGGGGCTACGAGCAGTACTTC
TRBD2 | TRBJ2-1 | TRBV6-5 | NA | CASSYPGEGPYNEQFF | TGTGCCAGCAGTTACCCCGGGGAGGGCCCCTACAATGAGCAGTTCTTC
NA | TRBJ2-4 | TRBV6-6 | once | CASSPRTGVNIQYF | TGTGCCAGCAGTCCGAGGACCGGGGTAAACATTCAGTACTTC
TRBD1 | TRBJ2-7 | TRBV12-5 | NA | CASGCIPDRVGPYGYEQYF | TGTGCTAGTGGTTGCATACCCGACAGGGTAGGACCTTACGGCTACGAGCAGTACTTC
NA | TRBJ2-7 | TRBV5-1 | NA | CASSLTVSYEQYF | TGCGCCAGCAGCCTGACTGTCTCCTACGAGCAGTACTTC
TRBD1 | TRBJ2-2 | TRBV5-1 | NA | CASSSGTGGSGELFF | TGCGCCAGCAGCTCGGGGACAGGGGGCTCCGGGGAGCTGTTTTTT
TRBD2 | TRBJ2-2 | TRBV9 | NA | CASSTGLAGGVTGELFF | TGTGCCAGCAGCACCGGACTAGCGGGAGGTGTGACCGGGGAGCTGTTTTTT
NA | TRBJ2-1 | TRBV19 | NA | CASSISPGTGGGEQFF | TGTGCCAGTAGTATCAGCCCTGGGACCGGGGGAGGAGAGCAGTTCTTC
NA | TRBJ2-5 | TRBV27 | NA | CASSSLPSDRYQETQYF | TGTGCCAGCAGTAGTTTACCTTCAGACAGGTACCAAGAGACCCAGTACTTC
TRBD2 | TRBJ2-5 | TRBV2 | few | CASSGGSGRAGETQYF | TGTGCCAGCAGTGGAGGTAGCGGGAGGGCCGGGGAGACCCAGTACTTC
NA | TRBJ1-3 | TRBV6-1 | NA | CASSEGDVYTIYF | TGTGCCAGCAGTGAAGGGGACGTTTACACCATATATTTT
NA | TRBJ1-1 | TRBV29-1 | few | CSVEPQAGFTEAFF | TGCAGCGTTGAACCCCAAGCGGGGTTCACTGAAGCTTTCTTT
NA | TRBJ2-3 | TRBV10-1 | NA | CASSALNTDTQYF | TGCGCCAGCAGTGCACTCAACACAGATACGCAGTATTTT
NA | TRBJ2-7 | TRBV11-1 | once | CASSLAFWDGFFPYEQYF | TGTGCCAGCAGCTTAGCGTTTTGGGATGGGTTTTTTCCCTACGAGCAGTACTTC
NA | TRBJ2-7 | TRBV9 | NA | CASSQGHASYEQYF | TGTGCCAGCAGCCAAGGACATGCTTCCTACGAGCAGTACTTC
NA | TRBJ2-2 | TRBV5-5 | NA | CASSLEWTGELFF | TGTGCCAGCAGCTTGGAATGGACCGGGGAGCTGTTTTTT
NA | TRBJ2-7 | TRBV11-2 | NA | CASSFNRGVGEQYF | TGTGCCAGCAGCTTTAACAGAGGGGTAGGCGAGCAGTACTTC
TRBD2 | TRBJ2-2 | TRBV5-1 | NA | CASNSGGSTNTGELFF | TGCGCCAGCAACAGCGGGGGCAGCACGAACACCGGGGAGCTGTTTTTT
NA | TRBJ2-1 | TRBV9 | NA | CASSVLDRYNEQFF | TGTGCCAGCAGCGTATTGGACAGATACAATGAGCAGTTCTTC
NA | TRBJ2-3 | TRBV5-5 | NA | CASSFRGYTDTQYF | TGTGCCAGCAGCTTCCGGGGATACACAGATACGCAGTATTTT
NA | TRBJ1-3 | TRBV27 | NA | CASSFSQGSGNTIYF | TGTGCCAGCAGTTTTTCCCAGGGTTCAGGAAACACCATATATTTT
NA | TRBJ1-1 | TRBV7-2 | NA | CASSPELNTEAFF | TGTGCCAGCAGCCCAGAACTGAACACTGAAGCTTTCTTT
NA | TRBJ2-1 | TRBV30 | NA | CAWIGWNEQFF | TGTGCCTGGATCGGGTGGAACGAGCAGTTCTTC
TRBD1 | TRBJ1-5 | TRBV28 | NA | CASSLEGGQDSNQPQHF | TGTGCCAGCAGTTTAGAAGGGGGACAGGATAGCAATCAGCCCCAGCATTTT
NA | TRBJ1-3 | TRBV7-8 | NA | CASSLAVGNTIYF | TGTGCCAGCAGCTTAGCGGTGGGAAACACCATATATTTT
NA | TRBJ2-2 | TRBV10-1 | NA | CASSAGSLGTGELFF | TGCGCCAGCAGTGCAGGTTCATTAGGCACCGGGGAGCTGTTTTTT
TRBD2 | TRBJ2-3 | TRBV27 | NA | CASSLLGLAGEGGTQYF | TGTGCCAGCAGTTTATTGGGGCTAGCGGGAGAGGGCGGTACGCAGTATTTT
NA | TRBJ2-7 | TRBV5-1 | once | CASSPGRGELLRYEQYF | TGCGCCAGCAGCCCCGGACGAGGGGAGCTCCTACGATACGAGCAGTACTTC
NA | TRBJ2-1 | TRBV28 | NA | CASSLGLLEQFF | TGTGCCAGCAGCCTAGGGTTGCTTGAGCAGTTCTTC
NA | TRBJ1-2 | TRBV5-5 | NA | CASSLAEARVGYTF | TGTGCCAGCAGCTTGGCCGAGGCCCGGGTTGGCTACACCTTC
TRBD2 | TRBJ2-2 | TRBV18 | NA | CASSLGLAGSYGELFF | TGTGCCAGCTCATTGGGACTAGCGGGATCGTACGGGGAGCTGTTTTTT
TRBD2 | TRBJ2-3 | TRBV11-2 | NA | CASSLPAAGGRDTQYF | TGTGCCAGCAGCTTACCCGCAGCGGGAGGACGAGATACGCAGTATTTT
NA | TRBJ2-7 | TRBV5-5 | NA | CASSLEAGTAYEQYF | TGTGCCAGCAGCTTGGAGGCGGGGACCGCCTACGAGCAGTACTTC
TRBD2 | TRBJ2-1 | TRBV28 | NA | CASSRQGVGTSGPNEQFF | TGTGCCAGCAGTAGACAGGGGGTCGGGACTAGCGGCCCCAATGAGCAGTTCTTC